This T cell receptor (beta chain) was obtained from a study of control samples from healthy donors and cancer patients. Profiled with immunoSEQ multiplex PCR; TCRdb holds only in-frame clones, not every one. The sample lists tens of thousands of clones, roughly 80% occurring once. Germline V gene lookup returns CDR1 SGHTA and CDR2 FQGTGA. The CDR3 has 16 residues. V lost 3 bases and J lost 1, with 12 bases in between. This clone was seen once. The chain uses TRBV7-3 and TRBJ2-2, with a tentative D call TRBD1 (6 bases). This TCR was sampled from a man aged 65-85 years with lung cancer. The material sequenced was PBMCs. CDR3 in amino acids: CASSLEGTKNTGELFF. In DNA form, the CDR3 reads TGTGCCAGCAGCTTGGAAGGGACAAAGAACACCGGGGAGCTGTTTTTT. The whole variable domain, filled in from reference TRBV7-3 and TRBJ2-2, reads GAGVSQTPSNKVTEKGKYVELRCDPISGHTALYWYRQSLGQGPEFLIYFQGTGAADDSGLPNDRFFAVRPEGSVSTLKIQRTERGDSAVYLCASSLEGTKNTGELFFGEGSRLTVL.